The present entry profiles one T cell receptor beta chain with its context. No antigen is known for it. This table comes from immunoSEQ multiplex PCR, and its TCRdb copy is limited to in-frame clones, with some not included. The sample yields about 130,000 clones, about nine tenths seen once. This entry comes from a study of T cell responses to AZD1222 COVID-19 vaccine. Findings and limits, study-wide: Most donors were white British, females outnumbered males, and clonal diversity was possibly underestimated.

This TCR came from an adult in good health. This material consisted of peripheral blood, taken on day 0 of AZD1222 vaccination.

The CDR3 nucleotides are TGTGCCAGTAGTATCCGAACTTCAGGGGACGAGCAGTACTTC. It is translated as CASSIRTSGDEQYF. The chain employs TRBV19 and TRBJ2-7; TRBD1 might be the D (6 bases). The CDR3 runs 14 residues. Trimming took off 3 bases at V and 5 bases at J, with 14 bases between the two ends. From germline, CDR1 is LNHDA and CDR2 SQIVND (reference sequence).